This section outlines one T cell receptor (beta chain) sequence together with its context. The protocol was immunoSEQ multiplex PCR, while the TCRdb copy is restricted to in-frame clones and leaves out a portion. The sample includes tens of thousands of clones, under 85% of them seen just once. This entry comes from a study of T cell clones after liver transplantation. Study-level background: Third-party-reactive TCRbeta sequences from pre-transplant mixed lymphocyte reactions served as antigen-independent comparators. HCV positivity affected three of eight recipients; the rest lacked autoimmune or viral indications.

The sequence came from a human patient who received a liver transplant. Some T cells may have originated in the graft donor. Source: CD4+ T cells from blood, taken at the 22-month timepoint.

The CDR3 nucleotides are TGTGCCCTGGGGACAGGCCTTAATGAAAAACTGTTTTTT. It yields the protein CALGTGLNEKLFF. This chain connects TRBV28 to TRBJ1-4; TRBD1 agrees at 8 bases. Looked up from germline, CDR1 is MDHEN and CDR2 is SYDVKM. CDR3 length: 13 residues. J was trimmed by 4 bases and V by 11 bases; bases with no gene match: 6.